The present T cell receptor (beta chain) was sequenced within a study of blood T cell repertoires in COVID-19. Study-wide context: Samples taken during acute and convalescent COVID-19 were collected in the United States, Italy and Spain.

Per the original data handling: Reference gene primer amplification gave estimated nucleated cell counts. The assay was immunoSEQ multiplex PCR, and TCRdb's table has in-frame clones only and misses some. V and J calls and clone size follow that table, whereas D and trimming were derived from the DNA. The sample yields around 64,000 clones, about nine tenths seen once. After removal of 11 bases from V and 3 bases from J, the junction contained 9 bases not matched to a gene. The germline CDR1 and CDR2 sequences are SGHTA and FQGTGA. CDR3 size: 13 residues. V usage is TRBV7-3 and J usage is TRBJ2-7; 8 bases agree with TRBD2. Sequencing was done on a sample of peripheral blood. This receptor was identified in a human donor in a cohort sampled during active COVID-19. The chain's CDR3 is CAPPPGGGYEQYF. CDR3 bases: TGTGCCCCTCCCCCCGGGGGGGGCTACGAGCAGTACTTC.